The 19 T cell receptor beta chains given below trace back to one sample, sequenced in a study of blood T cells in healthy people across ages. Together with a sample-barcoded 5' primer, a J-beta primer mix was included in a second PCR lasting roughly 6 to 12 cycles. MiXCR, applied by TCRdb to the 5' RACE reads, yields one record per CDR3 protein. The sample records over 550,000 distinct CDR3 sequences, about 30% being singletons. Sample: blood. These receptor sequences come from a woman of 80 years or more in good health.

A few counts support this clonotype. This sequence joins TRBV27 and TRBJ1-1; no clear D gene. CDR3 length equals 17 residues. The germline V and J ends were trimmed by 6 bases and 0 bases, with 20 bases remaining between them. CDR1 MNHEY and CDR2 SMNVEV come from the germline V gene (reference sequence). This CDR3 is CASSARAGALMNTEAFF. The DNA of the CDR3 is TGTGCCAGCAGCGCCCGGGCAGGCGCGCTCATGAACACTGAAGCTTTCTTT.

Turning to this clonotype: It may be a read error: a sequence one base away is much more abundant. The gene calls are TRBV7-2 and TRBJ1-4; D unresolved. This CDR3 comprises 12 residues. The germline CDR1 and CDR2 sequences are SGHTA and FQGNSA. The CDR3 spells CASSKRGEKRFF. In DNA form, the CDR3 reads TGTGCCAGCAGCAAACGTGGAGAAAAACGGTTTTTT. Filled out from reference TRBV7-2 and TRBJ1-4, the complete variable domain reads GAGVSQSPSNKVTEKGKDVELRCDPISGHTALYWYRQSLGQGLEFLIYFQGNSAPDKSGLPSDRFSAERTGGSVSTLTIQRTQQEDSAVYLCASSKRGEKRFFGSGTQLSVL.

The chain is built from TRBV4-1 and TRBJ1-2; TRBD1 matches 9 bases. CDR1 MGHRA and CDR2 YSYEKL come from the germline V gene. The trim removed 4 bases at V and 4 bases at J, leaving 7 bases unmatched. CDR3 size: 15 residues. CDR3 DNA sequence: TGCGCCAGCAGCCCCCCGGGACAGGGCTTCTATGGCTACACCTTC. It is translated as CASSPPGQGFYGYTF.

The CDR3: CASSFDRGTEAFF. Here the CDR3 DNA reads TGTGCCAGCAGTTTCGACAGGGGGACTGAAGCTTTCTTT. The chain is built from TRBV6-5 and TRBJ1-1; TRBD1 aligns across 9 bases. V shed 4 bases, J shed 5 bases, and the junction held 2 bases outside the gene matches. The CDR3 covers 13 residues. Germline V lookup: CDR1 MNHEY, CDR2 SVGAGI.

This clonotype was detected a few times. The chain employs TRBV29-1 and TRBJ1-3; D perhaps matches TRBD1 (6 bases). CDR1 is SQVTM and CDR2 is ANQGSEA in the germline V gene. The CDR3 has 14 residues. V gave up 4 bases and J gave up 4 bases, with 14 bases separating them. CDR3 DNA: TGCAGCGTTGCAGGGGTTGGGGGCGGAAACACCATATATTTT. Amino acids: CSVAGVGGGNTIYF.

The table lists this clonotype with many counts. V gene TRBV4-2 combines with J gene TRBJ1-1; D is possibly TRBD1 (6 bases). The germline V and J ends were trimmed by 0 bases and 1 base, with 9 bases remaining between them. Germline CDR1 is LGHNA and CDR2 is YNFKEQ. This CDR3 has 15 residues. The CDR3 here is CASSQEQGWNTEAFF. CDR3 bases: TGTGCCAGCAGCCAAGAGCAGGGGTGGAACACTGAAGCTTTCTTT.

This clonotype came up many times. CDR3 sequence: CASSPRGAGVGQETQYF. In DNA, the CDR3 is TGTGCCAGCAGCCCCAGGGGAGCAGGGGTAGGACAAGAGACCCAGTACTTC. The chain has TRBV11-2 and TRBJ2-5; D possibly corresponds to TRBD1 (6 bases). Looked up from germline, CDR1 is SGHAT and CDR2 is FQNNGV. The CDR3 length is 17 residues. V shed 5 bases and J shed 2 bases, with 21 bases lying between them.

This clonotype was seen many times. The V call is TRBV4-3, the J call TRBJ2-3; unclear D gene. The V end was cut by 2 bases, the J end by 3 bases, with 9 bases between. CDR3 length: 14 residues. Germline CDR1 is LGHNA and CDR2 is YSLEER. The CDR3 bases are TGCGCCAGCAGCCAAAGTATGGTTACAGATACGCAGTATTTT. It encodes CASSQSMVTDTQYF.

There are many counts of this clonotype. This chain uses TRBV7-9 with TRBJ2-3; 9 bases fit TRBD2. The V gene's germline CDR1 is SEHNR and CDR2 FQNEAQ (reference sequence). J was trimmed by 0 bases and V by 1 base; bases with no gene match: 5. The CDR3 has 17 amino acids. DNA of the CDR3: TGTGCCAGCAGCTTAGACGCAGCGGGGGGTAGCACAGATACGCAGTATTTT. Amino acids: CASSLDAAGGSTDTQYF. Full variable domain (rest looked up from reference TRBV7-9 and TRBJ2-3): DTGVSQNPRHKITKRGQNVTFRCDPISEHNRLYWYRQTLGQGPEFLTYFQNEAQLEKSRLLSDRFSAERPKGSFSTLEIQRTEQGDSAMYLCASSLDAAGGSTDTQYFGPGTRLTVL.

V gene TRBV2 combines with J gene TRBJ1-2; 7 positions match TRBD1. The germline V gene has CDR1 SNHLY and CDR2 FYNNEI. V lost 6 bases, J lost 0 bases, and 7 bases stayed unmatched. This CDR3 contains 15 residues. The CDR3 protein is CASRRDSGTNYGYTF. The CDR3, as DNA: TGTGCCAGCAGACGGGACAGCGGAACTAACTATGGCTACACCTTC.

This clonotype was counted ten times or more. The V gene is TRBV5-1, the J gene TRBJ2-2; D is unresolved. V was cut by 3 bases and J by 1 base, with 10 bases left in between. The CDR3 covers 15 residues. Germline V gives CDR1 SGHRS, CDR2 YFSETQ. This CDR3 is CASSSSTGNTGELFF. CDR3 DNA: TGCGCCAGCAGCTCCTCGACTGGGAACACCGGGGAGCTGTTTTTT.

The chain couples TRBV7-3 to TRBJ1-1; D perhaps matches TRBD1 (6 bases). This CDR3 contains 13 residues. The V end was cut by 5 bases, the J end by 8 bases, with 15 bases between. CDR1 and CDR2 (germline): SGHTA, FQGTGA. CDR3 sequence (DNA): TGTGCCAGCAGCGTACTAACAGGGCAAGAAGCTTTCTTT. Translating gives CASSVLTGQEAFF.

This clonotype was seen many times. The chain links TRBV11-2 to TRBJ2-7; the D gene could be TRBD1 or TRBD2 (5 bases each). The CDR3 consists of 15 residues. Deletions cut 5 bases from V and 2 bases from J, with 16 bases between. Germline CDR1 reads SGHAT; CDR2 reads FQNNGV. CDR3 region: CASSQTFPGPYEQYF. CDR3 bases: TGTGCCAGCAGCCAGACATTTCCGGGGCCCTACGAGCAGTACTTC.

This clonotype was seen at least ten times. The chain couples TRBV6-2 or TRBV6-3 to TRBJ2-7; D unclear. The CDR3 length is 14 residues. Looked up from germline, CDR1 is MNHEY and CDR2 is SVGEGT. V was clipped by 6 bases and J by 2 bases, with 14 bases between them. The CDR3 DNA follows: TGTGCCAGCAGCTCTTCCGGGTTGACCTACGAGCAGTACTTC. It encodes CASSSSGLTYEQYF.

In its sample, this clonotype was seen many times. The CDR3, as DNA: TGTGCCAGCAGCCAAGGCGACCACGGCAGGGGGATAAAGAACACTGAAGCTTTCTTT. Protein product: CASSQGDHGRGIKNTEAFF. This chain joins TRBV4-2 and TRBJ1-1; 7 bases are a match to TRBD1. From germline, CDR1 is LGHNA and CDR2 YNFKEQ. V shed 1 base, J shed 1 base, and the junction held 15 bases outside the gene matches. The CDR3 is 19 amino acids.

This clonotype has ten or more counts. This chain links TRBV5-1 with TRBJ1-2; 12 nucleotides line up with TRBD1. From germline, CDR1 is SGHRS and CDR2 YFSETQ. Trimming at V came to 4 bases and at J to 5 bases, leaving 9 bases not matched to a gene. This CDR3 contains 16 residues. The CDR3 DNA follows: TGCGCCAGCAGCGTAACCGGGACAGGGGGCCGATATGGCTACACCTTC. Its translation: CASSVTGTGGRYGYTF.

Here the CDR3 reads CASRRAGVTDTQYF. CDR3 nucleotide sequence: TGTGCCAGCCGCAGAGCGGGGGTTACAGATACGCAGTATTTT. V usage is TRBV7-2 and J usage is TRBJ2-3; 8 bases line up with TRBD2. The germline V gene has CDR1 SGHTA and CDR2 FQGNSA. V shed 8 bases, J shed 3 bases, and the junction held 7 bases outside the gene matches. The CDR3 has 14 amino acids. The entire variable domain, with the rest obtained from reference TRBV7-2 and TRBJ2-3, is as follows: GAGVSQSPSNKVTEKGKDVELRCDPISGHTALYWYRQSLGQGLEFLIYFQGNSAPDKSGLPSDRFSAERTGGSVSTLTIQRTQQEDSAVYLCASRRAGVTDTQYFGPGTRLTVL.

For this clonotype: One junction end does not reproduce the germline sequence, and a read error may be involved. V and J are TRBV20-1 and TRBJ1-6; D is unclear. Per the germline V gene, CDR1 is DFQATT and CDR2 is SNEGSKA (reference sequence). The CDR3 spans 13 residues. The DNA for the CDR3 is TGCAGTGCTAGAGGGGGTAATGATTCACCCCCCCACTTT. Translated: CSARGGNDSPPHF.

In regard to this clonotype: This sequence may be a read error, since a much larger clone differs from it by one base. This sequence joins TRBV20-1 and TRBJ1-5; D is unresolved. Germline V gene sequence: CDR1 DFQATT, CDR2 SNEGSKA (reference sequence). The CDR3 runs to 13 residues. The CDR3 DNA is TGCAGTACTAGAGAAAATAGCAATCAGCCCCAGCATTTT. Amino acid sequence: CSTRENSNQPQHF.